This T cell receptor (beta chain) was observed in a study of T cells in Graves' hyperthyroidism and ophthalmopathy. Whole-study results and caveats: Ophthalmopathy got predicted by the model a median approximately 6.3 months before its onset.

Regions amplified from RNA transcripts were the TCR beta CDR3 regions. Carried out on the TCR CDR3, a first-round RT-PCR used the HTBI primer set. One entry per CDR3 protein, called by TCRdb with MiXCR from the multiplex PCR reads. The table lists around 600,000 distinct CDR3 sequences, around 15% of them singletons, with 9.5% to 15% in the top ten. This clonotype was counted ten times or more. What it recognizes is unknown. The length of the CDR3 is 16 residues. Trimming left V 4 bases short and J 1 base short, with 16 bases between. Germline CDR1 LGHDT, CDR2 YNNKEL (reference sequence). Sequenced material: blood. V is TRBV3-1 and J is TRBJ2-5, with D tentatively TRBD2 (6 bases). The TCR comes from a woman between 45 and 65 years old with Graves' ophthalmopathy. Here the CDR3 reads CASSPYRGYSQETQYF. The CDR3 DNA reads TGTGCCAGCAGCCCTTACCGGGGGTACTCCCAAGAGACCCAGTACTTC.